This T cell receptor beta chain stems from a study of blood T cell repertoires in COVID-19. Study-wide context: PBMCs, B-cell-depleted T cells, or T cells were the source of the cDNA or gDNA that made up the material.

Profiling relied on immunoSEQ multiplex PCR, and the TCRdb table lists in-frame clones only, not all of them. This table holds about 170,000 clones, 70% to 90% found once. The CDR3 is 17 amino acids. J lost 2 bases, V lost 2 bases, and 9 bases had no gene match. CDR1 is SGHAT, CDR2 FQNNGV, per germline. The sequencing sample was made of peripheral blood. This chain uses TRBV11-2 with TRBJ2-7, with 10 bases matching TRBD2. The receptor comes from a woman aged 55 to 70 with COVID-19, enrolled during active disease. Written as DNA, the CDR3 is TGTGCCAGCAGCTTACTCTCTCGGACTAGCGGTACCTACGAGCAGTACTTC. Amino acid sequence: CASSLLSRTSGTYEQYF.